This T cell receptor beta chain was captured in a study of T cell responses to AZD1222 COVID-19 vaccine. Points from the study as a whole: Spike-specific TCRs gained breadth and depth after people received two AZD1222 doses. Spike-spanning, vaccine-associated CD4 TCRs were dominant at 160-218 and 743-854.

The method was immunoSEQ multiplex PCR; TCRdb's version includes in-frame clones alone and lacks a portion of them. The sample contains some 150,000 clones, approximately 90% of which appear only once. As to this clone: The antigen is unknown.

Germline-derived CDR1 and CDR2 are MNHEY and SVGAGI. The V end lost 6 bases, the J end lost 1 base, and 9 bases lay between the germline ends. This CDR3 is 13 amino acids long. This rearrangement joins TRBV6-5 to TRBJ1-1; weak D call: TRBD1 (5 bases). Sequenced here: peripheral blood, sampled on day 0 of MenACWY control vaccination. The clonotype was recovered from an adult in good health. The CDR3 loop is CASSHTGNTEAFF. As DNA, the CDR3 is TGTGCCAGCAGCCACACAGGGAACACTGAAGCTTTCTTT.